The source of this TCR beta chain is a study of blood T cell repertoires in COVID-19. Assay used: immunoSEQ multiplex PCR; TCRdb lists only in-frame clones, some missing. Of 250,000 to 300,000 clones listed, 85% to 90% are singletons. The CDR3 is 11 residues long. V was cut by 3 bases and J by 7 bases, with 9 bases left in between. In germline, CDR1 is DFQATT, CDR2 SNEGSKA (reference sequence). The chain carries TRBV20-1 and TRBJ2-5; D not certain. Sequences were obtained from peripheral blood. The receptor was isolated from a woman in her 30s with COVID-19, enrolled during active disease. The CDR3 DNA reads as TGCAGTGCTAGCTTTGCGTGGACCCAGTACTTC. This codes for CSASFAWTQYF.